This note documents a single TCR beta chain sequence. These data are taken from a study of shared clonotypes between healthy human individuals. Naive-designated CD8 cells lacked CD45RO, were positively enriched for CCR7, and omitted terminally differentiated effector memory CD45RA+ cells. Assay: immunoSEQ multiplex PCR; the TCRdb copy retains only in-frame clones and omits some. The sample lists 1.5 million to 2.5 million clones, approximately 95% seen once, with 1% to 1.5% in the top ten. The CDR3 is made up of 15 amino acids. The trim removed 5 bases at V and 3 bases at J, leaving 9 bases unmatched. CDR1 and CDR2 from the germline V gene are SGHTA and FQGNSA.

The sequence derives from a man in his late teens or twenties in good health. The chain recombines TRBV7-2 with TRBJ2-7, with 8 bases matching TRBD2. The sequencing input was naive CD8+ T cells sorted from blood. CDR3 in amino acids: CASSPGLGANYEQYF. In DNA form, the CDR3 reads TGTGCCAGCAGCCCGGGACTAGGAGCTAACTACGAGCAGTACTTC.